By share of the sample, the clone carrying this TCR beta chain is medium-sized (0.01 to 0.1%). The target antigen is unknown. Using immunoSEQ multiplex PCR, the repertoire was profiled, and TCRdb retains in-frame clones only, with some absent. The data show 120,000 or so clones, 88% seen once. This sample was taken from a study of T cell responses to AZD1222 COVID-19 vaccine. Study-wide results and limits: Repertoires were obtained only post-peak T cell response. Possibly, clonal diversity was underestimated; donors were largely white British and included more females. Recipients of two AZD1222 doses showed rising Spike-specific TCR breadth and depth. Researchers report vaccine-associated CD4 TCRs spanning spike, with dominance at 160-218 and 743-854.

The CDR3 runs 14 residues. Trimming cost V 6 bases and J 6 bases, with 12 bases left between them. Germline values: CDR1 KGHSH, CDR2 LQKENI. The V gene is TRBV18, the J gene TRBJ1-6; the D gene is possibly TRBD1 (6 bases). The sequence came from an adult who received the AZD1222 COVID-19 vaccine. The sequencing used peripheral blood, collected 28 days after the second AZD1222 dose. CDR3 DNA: TGTGCCAGCTCTGACAGGCGCCTTAATTCACCCCTCCACTTT. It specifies CASSDRRLNSPLHF.